This TCR beta chain derives from a study of human T cells and chemical hapten exposure. TCRdb recomputed calls from the RACE reads with MiXCR, one row per CDR3 protein. The table shows under 100,000 distinct CDR3 sequences, with 11% occurring only once. The CDR3 sequence is 15 residues long. V lost 10 bases and J lost 2, with 17 bases in between. Germline CDR1 is SGHDN and CDR2 is FVKESK. Time point here: patch test 3, about 24 weeks after DPC sensitization. Treatment indicated: therapeutic diphenylcyclopropenone sensitization with weekly scalp DPC. Sequenced material: whole blood, taken in connection with sensitization to the hapten diphenylcyclopropenone (DPC). The gene calls are TRBV14 and TRBJ2-2; D assignment may be TRBD1 or TRBD2 (6 bases each). The origin of this receptor is a woman aged 45-60 years with alopecia areata. Some clones in this sample may be carry-over from other donors' samples. The CDR3 protein is CATSAWGANTGELFF. The CDR3 coding sequence is TGTGCCACCTCTGCATGGGGGGCAAACACCGGGGAGCTGTTTTTT.